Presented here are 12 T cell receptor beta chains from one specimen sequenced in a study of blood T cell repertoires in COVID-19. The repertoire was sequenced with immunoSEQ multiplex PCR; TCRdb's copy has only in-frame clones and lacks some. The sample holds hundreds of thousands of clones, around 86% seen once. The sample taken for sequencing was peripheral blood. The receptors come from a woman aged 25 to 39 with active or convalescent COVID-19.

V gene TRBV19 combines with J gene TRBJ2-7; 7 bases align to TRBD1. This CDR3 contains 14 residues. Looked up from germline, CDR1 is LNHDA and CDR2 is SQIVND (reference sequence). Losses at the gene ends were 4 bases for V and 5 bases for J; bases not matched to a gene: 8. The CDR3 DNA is TGTGCCAGTAGTAGGTCAGGGGGTTGGGACGAGCAGTACTTC. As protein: CASSRSGGWDEQYF.

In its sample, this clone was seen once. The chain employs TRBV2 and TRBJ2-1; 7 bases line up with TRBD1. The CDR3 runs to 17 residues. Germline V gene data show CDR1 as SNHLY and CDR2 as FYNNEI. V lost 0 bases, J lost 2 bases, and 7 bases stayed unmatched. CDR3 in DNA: TGTGCCAGCAGTGAAGCGAGGGGGCTAAACGCCTACAATGAGCAGTTCTTC. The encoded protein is CASSEARGLNAYNEQFF. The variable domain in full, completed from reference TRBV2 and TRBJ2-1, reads EPEVTQTPSHQVTQMGQEVILRCVPISNHLYFYWYRQILGQKVEFLVSFYNNEISEKSEIFDDQFSVERPDGSNFTLKIRSTKLEDSAMYFCASSEARGLNAYNEQFFGPGTRLTVL.

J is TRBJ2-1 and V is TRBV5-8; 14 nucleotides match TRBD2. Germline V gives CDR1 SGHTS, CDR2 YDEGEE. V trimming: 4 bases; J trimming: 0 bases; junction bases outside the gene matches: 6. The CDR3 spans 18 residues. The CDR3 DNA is TGTGCCAGCAGCAGGGGACTAGCGGGAGACAGCTCCTACAATGAGCAGTTCTTC. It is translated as CASSRGLAGDSSYNEQFF. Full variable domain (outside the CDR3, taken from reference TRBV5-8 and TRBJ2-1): EAGVTQSPTHLIKTRGQQATLRCSPISGHTSVYWYQQALGLGLQFLLWYDEGEERNRGNFPPRFSGRQFPNYSSELNVNALELEDSALYLCASSRGLAGDSSYNEQFFGPGTRLTVL.

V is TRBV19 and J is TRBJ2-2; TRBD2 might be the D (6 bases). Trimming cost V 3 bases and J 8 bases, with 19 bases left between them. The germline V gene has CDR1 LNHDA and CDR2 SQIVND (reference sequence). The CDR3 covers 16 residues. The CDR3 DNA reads TGTGCCAGTAGTATTCCGGGACTCACGTCCGGAGGGGAGCTGTTTTTT. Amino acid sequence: CASSIPGLTSGGELFF.

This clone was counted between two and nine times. The CDR3 DNA is TGTGCCAGCAGTACCGGGACAGGGGAAACTGAAGCTTTCTTT. Protein sequence: CASSTGTGETEAFF. The chain recombines TRBV6-5 with TRBJ1-1; 10 bases line up with TRBD1. Germline V gene sequence: CDR1 MNHEY, CDR2 SVGAGI. CDR3 length: 14 residues. V trimming: 5 bases; J trimming: 5 bases; junction bases outside the gene matches: 5.

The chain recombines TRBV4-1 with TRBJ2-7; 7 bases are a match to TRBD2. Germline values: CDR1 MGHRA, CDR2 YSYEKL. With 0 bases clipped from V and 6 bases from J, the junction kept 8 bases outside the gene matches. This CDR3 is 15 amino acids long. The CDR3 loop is CASSQDSGGGVEQYF. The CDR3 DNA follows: TGCGCCAGCAGCCAAGATTCTGGGGGGGGAGTCGAGCAGTACTTC.

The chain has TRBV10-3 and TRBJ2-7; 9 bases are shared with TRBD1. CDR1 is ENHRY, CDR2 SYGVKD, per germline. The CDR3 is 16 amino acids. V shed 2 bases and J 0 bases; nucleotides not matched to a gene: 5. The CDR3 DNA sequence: TGTGCCATCAGTGAGCAGACAGGGGGAAACTCCTACGAGCAGTACTTC. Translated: CAISEQTGGNSYEQYF.

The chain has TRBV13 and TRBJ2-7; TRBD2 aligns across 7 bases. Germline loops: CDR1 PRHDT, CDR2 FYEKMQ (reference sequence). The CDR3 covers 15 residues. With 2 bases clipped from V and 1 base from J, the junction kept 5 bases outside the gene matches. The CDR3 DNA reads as TGTGCCAGCAGCTTATTCGGCGGGGGTTCCTACGAGCAGTACTTC. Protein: CASSLFGGGSYEQYF.

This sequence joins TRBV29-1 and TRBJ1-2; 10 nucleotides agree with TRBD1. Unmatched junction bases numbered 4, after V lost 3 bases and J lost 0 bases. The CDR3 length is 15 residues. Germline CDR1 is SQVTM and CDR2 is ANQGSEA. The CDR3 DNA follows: TGCAGCGTTGATGGGACAGGGGACTCTAACTATGGCTACACCTTC. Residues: CSVDGTGDSNYGYTF.

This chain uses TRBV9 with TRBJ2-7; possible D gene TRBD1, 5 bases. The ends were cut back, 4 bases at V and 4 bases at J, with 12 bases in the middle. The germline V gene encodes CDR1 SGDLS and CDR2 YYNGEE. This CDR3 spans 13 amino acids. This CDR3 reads CASSSPDSYEQYF. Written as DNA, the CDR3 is TGTGCCAGCAGCTCACCTGACAGTTACGAGCAGTACTTC.

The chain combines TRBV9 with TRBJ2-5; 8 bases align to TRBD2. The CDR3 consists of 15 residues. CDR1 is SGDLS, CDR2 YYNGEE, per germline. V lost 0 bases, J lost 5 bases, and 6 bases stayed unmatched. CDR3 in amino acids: CASSVASGGFETQYF. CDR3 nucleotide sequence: TGTGCCAGCAGCGTAGCTTCGGGGGGGTTTGAGACCCAGTACTTC.

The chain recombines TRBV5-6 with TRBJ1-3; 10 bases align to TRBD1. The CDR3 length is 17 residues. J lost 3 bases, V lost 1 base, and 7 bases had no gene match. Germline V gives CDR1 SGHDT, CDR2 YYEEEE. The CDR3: CASSLSWDRGYGNTIYF. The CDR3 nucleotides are TGTGCCAGCAGCTTGAGCTGGGACAGGGGTTATGGAAACACCATATATTTT.